This T cell receptor (beta chain) was captured by sequencing in a study of cytomegalovirus exposure and HLA in healthy donors (dated by TCRdb to between 2016 and 2019). For the wider study: In an earlier analysis of roughly 590 of the donors, approximately 260 Gb of sequence data and 90 million to 120 million unique TCR beta sequences from approximately 180 million T cells were reported. An early release covering roughly 600 HLA-typed donors comprised roughly 300 gigabases of sequencing data and about 90 million unique TCR sequences. Of the approximately 400 genotyped donors, about 80% fell in the genetic ancestry cluster associated with self-reported Caucasian donors. The study aimed to test whether signatures of past pathogen exposure could be identified by cataloging public T cell receptors. The T cell repertoires of around 730 subjects were profiled by immunosequencing and related to cytomegalovirus serostatus. A separate validation cohort of more than 100 different subjects was used in addition to the roughly 700-subject first cohort. To predict cytomegalovirus infection status, the study combined high-throughput TCR immunosequencing, statistical association of individual TCRs with disease status, and machine learning. To study patterns of TCR occurrence, a later analysis re-analyzed previously published TCR beta repertoires from around 670 donors and added high-resolution HLA genotyping. The later analysis used no new phenotypic data to find candidate immune exposures, relying instead on TCR beta sequences and their occurrence across donors. An earlier analysis of some 500 of the donors used high-throughput TCR beta sequencing to judge whether each TCR beta V gene segment behaved as functional or pseudogenic. Donor age, sex, ethnicity and CMV serostatus were collected together with the repertoire data. A later genetic analysis took genome-wide SNP genotypes for about 55% of the roughly 670 donors and used that subset as a discovery cohort. Every discovery cohort repertoire had been produced on one sequencing platform. HLA typing covered class I and class II loci at four-digit resolution. The number of donors typed differed by locus, with roughly 620-630 for A, B, C, DRB1 and DQB1, around 520 for DQA1, about 610 for DPA1, and about 450 for DPB1. Because of strong linkage in the cohort, 4 to 6 DR-DQ haplotypes were treated as single units for association and clustering. On average, 235,054 unique TCR beta nucleotide sequences were sequenced per donor among 398 genotyped donors of the cohort, with about 17% of those sequences being non-productive.

Broader findings and caveats from the paper: It was suggested by the authors that the approach could potentially be generalized to other disease states and immunological phenotypes. Because some donors lacked HLA typing at each locus, the association tests relied only on the typed subset. A total of 164 TCR beta chains were listed by the study as associated with cytomegalovirus. A later analysis found that HLA-associated TCR beta chains were more clonally expanded and had lower generation probabilities than equally common non-associated chains. According to a later analysis, parvovirus B19, influenza, CMV and Epstein-Barr virus appeared linked to several top co-occurrence clusters. In a later analysis, most CMV-associated TCR beta chains were found to appear HLA-restricted, with HLA associations seemingly driven largely by CMV exposure. In this cohort, only TCR beta chains were sequenced, and detectable features were limited by the absence of alpha or paired-chain data. A further reported finding was that TCR beta sequences accurately predicted the HLA-A and HLA-B alleles for most subjects in the first cohort. Because counts were too low, around 17 rarely observed V segments, including chromosome 9 orphons, were left out of the earlier analysis of some 600 of the donors. A cluster of highly shared sequence variants was judged likely to be a technical artifact of the sequencing pipeline. A few of the identified cytomegalovirus-associated TCR beta chains were confirmed in vitro to be specific for cytomegalovirus antigens. In a later analysis, some 18,000 TCR beta sequences were associated with specific HLA alleles at a false discovery rate of 0.05. When HLA alleles, especially DR and DQ, strongly co-occurred, attributing TCR associations to individual alleles was difficult. While some public TCRs were present in many individuals, most TCR sequences turned up only very rarely across donors. In a later analysis, TCR association rates were found to vary across HLA loci, with the most associated TCRs seen for DRB1 alleles and the fewest for HLA-C alleles. Compared with the approximately 670-donor mean, donors in an Asian-associated ancestry cluster had fewer N-insertions in productive TCRs, according to a later genetic analysis. CMV serostatus was the only immune exposure information available for the cohort. In an earlier analysis of several hundred of the donors, most TCR beta V segments were observed in productive rearrangements about 87% or about 30% of the time, broadly matching IMGT annotations. Cytomegalovirus status was reported to be diagnosed by the classifier with high specificity and sensitivity in both the original and validation cohorts. Linkage disequilibrium might explain the correlated functional status among segregating V segments, but an unknown experimental factor could not be ruled out. An association between a missense DCLRE1C variant and V-gene and J-gene trimming of TCR beta chains was found in a later genetic analysis and replicated in an independent cohort. Roughly uniform sequencing depth across donors was assumed in presence/absence analyses, although this assumption may not hold. Because the 87-base-pair reads could not distinguish some IMGT-functional V segments, including TRBV6-2 and TRBV6-3, those segments were excluded.

The receptor library was made with the immunoSEQ multiplex PCR assay. For the multiplex PCR, a mixture combining 60 forward primers for TCR Vbeta segments and 13 reverse primers for TCR Jbeta segments was used. Amplification of the CDR3 region of rearranged TCR beta genes was performed with a multiplex PCR assay on genomic DNA. On the Illumina HiSeq System, the amplified TCR beta libraries were sequenced as 87-base-pair reads. In the original analysis: In a later analysis, about 80 million unique TCR beta chains were counted across the 650 to 750 repertoires, and roughly 11 million of these chains were shared by at least two donors. To remove PCR and sequencing errors, raw reads were error-corrected and collapsed into unique sequences using a nearest-neighbor algorithm that merged closely related sequences. CDR3 sequences were aligned to IMGT reference sequences to assign V, D and J gene segments. For a sequence to be retained, at least a six-nucleotide match to both a V gene segment and a J gene segment was required. Rearrangements were called productive when the CDR3 lacked stop codons and stayed in frame with V and J; all others were non-productive. Following IMGT convention, CDR3 was defined as the stretch from the second conserved V-encoded cysteine to the conserved J-encoded phenylalanine. The earlier analysis of 587 of the donors excluded any sequence lacking an unambiguous match to a single V gene segment. An earlier analysis of 500 to 700 of the donors classified V segments as functional when productive rearrangements were above 56.7% and as segregating when the standard deviation between donors was above 5%. To diagnose cytomegalovirus status from the catalog of TCR beta chain sequences, a statistical classification framework was built. In a later analysis, V and J genes were assigned by comparing TCR nucleotide sequences against IMGT/GENE-DB human TR gene sequences. The TCRdist pipeline was used in a later analysis to assign CDR3 sequences and most-parsimonious VDJ recombination scenarios. In a later analysis, each TCR beta chain was defined by its CDR3 amino acid sequence together with its V-gene family, and reads lacking a unique V-gene family were excluded. A later analysis removed 592 highly shared, low-generation-probability nucleotide sequences to deal with suspected cross-contamination and a sequencing artifact. In a later analysis, a clonal expansion index for each public chain was calculated from normalized within-repertoire ranks of inferred template counts. In a later analysis, generation probabilities were computed with a VDJ recombination model fitted to out-of-frame rearrangements, and the resulting probabilities were checked against IGoR. In a later analysis, hypergeometric tests were used to score TCR-TCR, TCR-HLA and TCR-CMV co-occurrence, with a repertoire-size bias correction applied to TCR pairs. In a later analysis, false discovery rates were estimated by permuting HLA or CMV assignments 20 times. In a later analysis, co-occurring TCRs were grouped using DBSCAN, and TCRdist sequence similarity was added for clustering within HLA-allele-positive subsets. Repertoires with fewer than 30,000 or more than 120,000 public chains were left out of co-occurrence clustering, as were roughly five repertoires with anomalous nucleotide sharing. The source is immuneACCESS, and TCRdb retained only in-frame sequences with V and J called. Part of the clones is not carried over; for the studies checked, unresolved V genes explain less than half of this, and the remainder is unexplained. The D gene and trimming were derived from the DNA, and the V and J assignments and clone size from that table. The sample has fewer than 200,000 clones on record, around 77% of them singletons. The ten biggest clones cover roughly 3.7% of the sample.

V is cut back by 3 bases and J by 7 bases, with 10 bases in the junction unmatched. Including cysteine and phenylalanine, the CDR3 has 15 amino acids. Only CDR3 DNA remains: 45 bases, in frame from the first base. From the germline V gene, CDR1 is SGHRS and CDR2 is YFSETQ. In total, approximately 610 healthy bone marrow donors made up the cohort. Cohort members were all nominally healthy when sampled, although unrecorded immune exposures were likely present. The donor was CMV seropositive and was included in the group of some 290 seropositive cohort members. A peripheral blood sample was provided by each donor, and peripheral blood mononuclear cells were used for TCR beta sequencing. Genomic DNA was extracted from the blood cell samples with the Qiagen DNeasy Blood Extraction Kit. This clone was counted a few times. This receptor's antigen is unknown. No quality values exist for individual bases; no much larger clone is one base distant.

Sequencing was performed on PBMCs. This receptor was identified in a man under 40 in good health and CMV-seropositive. This sequence uses TRBV5-1 and TRBJ2-7, with 10 middle bases fitting TRBD1. The CDR3: CASSSGTGVSREQYF. The nucleotide sequence is TGCGCCAGCAGCTCCGGGACAGGGGTTTCTCGGGAGCAGTACTTC.